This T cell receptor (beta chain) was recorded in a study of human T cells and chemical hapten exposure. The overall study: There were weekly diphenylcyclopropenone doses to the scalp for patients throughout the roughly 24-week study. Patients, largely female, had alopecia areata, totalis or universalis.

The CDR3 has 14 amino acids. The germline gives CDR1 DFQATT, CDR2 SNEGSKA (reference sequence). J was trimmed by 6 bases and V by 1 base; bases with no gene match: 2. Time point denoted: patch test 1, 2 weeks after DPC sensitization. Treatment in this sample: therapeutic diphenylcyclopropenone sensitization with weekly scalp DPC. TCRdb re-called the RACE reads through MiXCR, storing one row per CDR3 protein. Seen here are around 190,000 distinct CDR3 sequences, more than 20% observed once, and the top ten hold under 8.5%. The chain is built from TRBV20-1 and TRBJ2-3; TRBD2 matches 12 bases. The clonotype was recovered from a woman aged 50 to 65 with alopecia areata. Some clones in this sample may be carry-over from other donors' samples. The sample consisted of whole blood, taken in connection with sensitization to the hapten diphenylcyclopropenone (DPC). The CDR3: CSARGLAGADTQYF. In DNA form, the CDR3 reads TGCAGTGCTAGAGGACTAGCGGGGGCCGATACGCAGTATTTT.